The rows below give T cell receptor beta chains drawn from one sample of a study of monozygotic twins with inflammatory bowel disease. Following a re-call of the 5' RACE reads, TCRdb has one entry per CDR3 protein and lacks DNA. The table gives about 130,000 distinct CDR3 sequences; the top ten clones make up 0.95% to 1.5% of it. The sequenced material came from blood. These receptors all stem from a human donor with ulcerative colitis or Crohn's disease, or a healthy co-twin of an affected twin (not recorded which). The CDR3 runs from the conserved cysteine through the conserved F or W.

v_call	j_call	cdr3_aa
TRBV5-4	TRBJ1-6	CASSWTAYNSPLHF
TRBV7-6	TRBJ2-3	CASSLNLASSTDTQYF
TRBV28	TRBJ1-5	CASRPAGTGNQPQHF
TRBV6-1	TRBJ1-6	CASRTGTGGVSSYNSPLHF
TRBV29-1	TRBJ2-1	CSVEKDRVYNEQFF
TRBV5-1	TRBJ1-2	CASRTDIYGYTF
TRBV3-1	TRBJ1-1	CASSLPGQIMNTEAFF
TRBV18	TRBJ1-2	CASSPKTGGSGYTF
TRBV12-3/TRBV12-4	TRBJ1-1	CASRRDRRDTEAFF
TRBV14	TRBJ1-1	CASSLLPQGKAFF
TRBV5-1	TRBJ1-2	CASSGDSQNYGYTF
TRBV7-9	TRBJ2-1	CASSLVVSWETLNEQFF
TRBV2	TRBJ2-1	CASNLRGSYNEQFF
TRBV10-3	TRBJ2-5	CAIRIQGQETQYF
TRBV28	TRBJ1-1	CASSVINTEAFF
TRBV7-2	TRBJ2-7	CASSPHGPGGAYEQYF
TRBV18	TRBJ2-1	CASSPMTDYNEQFF
TRBV18	TRBJ2-1	CASSPWADLNSYNEQFF
TRBV7-9	TRBJ1-1	CASSLPQNTEAFF
TRBV12-3/TRBV12-4	TRBJ1-3	CASRFRTGSGNTIYF
TRBV29-1	TRBJ1-2	CSVEVTANYGYTF
TRBV28	TRBJ2-7	CASSSTLEQYF